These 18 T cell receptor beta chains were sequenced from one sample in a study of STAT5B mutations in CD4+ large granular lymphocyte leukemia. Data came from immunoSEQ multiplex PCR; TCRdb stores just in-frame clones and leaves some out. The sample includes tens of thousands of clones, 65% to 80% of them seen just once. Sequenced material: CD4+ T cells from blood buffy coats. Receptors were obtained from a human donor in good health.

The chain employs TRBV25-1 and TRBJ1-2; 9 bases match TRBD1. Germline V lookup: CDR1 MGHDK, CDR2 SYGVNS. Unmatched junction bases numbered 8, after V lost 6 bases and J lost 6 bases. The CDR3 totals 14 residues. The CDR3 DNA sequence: TGTGCCAGCAGCACAGGGGGCAGCATGCATGGCTACACCTTC. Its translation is CASSTGGSMHGYTF.

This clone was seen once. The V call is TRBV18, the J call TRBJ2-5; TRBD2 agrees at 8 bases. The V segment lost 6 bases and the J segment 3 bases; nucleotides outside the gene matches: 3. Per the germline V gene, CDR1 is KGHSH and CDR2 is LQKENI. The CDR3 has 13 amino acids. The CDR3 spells CASSRGAEETQYF. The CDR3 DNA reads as TGTGCCAGCTCGCGGGGGGCCGAAGAGACCCAGTACTTC.

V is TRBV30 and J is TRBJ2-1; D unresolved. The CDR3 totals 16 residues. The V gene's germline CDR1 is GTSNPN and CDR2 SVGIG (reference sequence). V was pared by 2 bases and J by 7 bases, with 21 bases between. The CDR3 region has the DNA TGTGCCTGGAGTCCCCCCCCACCGTCTCTTAAGAATGAGCAGTTCTTC. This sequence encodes CAWSPPPPSLKNEQFF. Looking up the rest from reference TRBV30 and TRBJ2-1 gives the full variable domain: SQTIHQWPATLVQPVGSPLSLECTVEGTSNPNLYWYRQAAGRGLQLLFYSVGIGQISSEVPQNLSASRPQDRQFILSSKKLLLSDSGFYLCAWSPPPPSLKNEQFFGPGTRLTVL.

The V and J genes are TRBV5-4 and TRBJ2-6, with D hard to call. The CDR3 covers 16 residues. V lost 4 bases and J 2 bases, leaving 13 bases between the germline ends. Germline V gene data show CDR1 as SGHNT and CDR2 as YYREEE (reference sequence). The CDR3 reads CASSLHRRAGANVLTF. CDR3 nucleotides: TGTGCCAGCAGCCTCCACAGAAGGGCTGGGGCCAACGTCCTGACTTTC.

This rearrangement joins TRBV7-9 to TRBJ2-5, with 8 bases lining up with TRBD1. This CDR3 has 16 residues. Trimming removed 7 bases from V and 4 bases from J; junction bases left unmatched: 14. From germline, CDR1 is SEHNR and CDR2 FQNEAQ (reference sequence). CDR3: CASTFLDRVDGETQYF. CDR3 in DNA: TGTGCCAGCACCTTCCTGGACAGGGTGGATGGAGAGACCCAGTACTTC.

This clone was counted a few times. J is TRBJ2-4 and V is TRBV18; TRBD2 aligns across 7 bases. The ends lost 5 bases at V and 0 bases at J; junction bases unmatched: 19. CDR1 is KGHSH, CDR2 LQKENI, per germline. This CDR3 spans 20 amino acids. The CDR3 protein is CASSFVQSAGVTLAKNIQYF. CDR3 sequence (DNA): TGTGCCAGCTCATTTGTCCAATCGGCGGGGGTGACTCTAGCCAAAAACATTCAGTACTTC. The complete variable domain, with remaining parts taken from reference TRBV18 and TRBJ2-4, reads NAGVMQNPRHLVRRRGQEARLRCSPMKGHSHVYWYRQLPEEGLKFMVYLQKENIIDESGMPKERFSAEFPKEGPSILRIQQVVRGDSAAYFCASSFVQSAGVTLAKNIQYFGAGTRLSVL.

The CDR3 loop reads CASSIGLAWGELFF. In nucleotides, the CDR3 is TGTGCCAGTAGTATTGGACTAGCGTGGGGGGAGCTGTTTTTT. The chain links TRBV19 to TRBJ2-2, with 9 bases fitting TRBD2. The CDR3 runs to 14 residues. The germline V gene has CDR1 LNHDA and CDR2 SQIVND (reference sequence). Trimming removed 3 bases from V and 8 bases from J; junction bases left unmatched: 4.

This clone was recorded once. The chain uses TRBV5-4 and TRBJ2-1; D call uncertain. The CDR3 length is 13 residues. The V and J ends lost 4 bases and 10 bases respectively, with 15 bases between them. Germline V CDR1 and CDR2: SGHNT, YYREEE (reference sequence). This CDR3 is CASSSERVWEQFF. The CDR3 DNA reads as TGTGCCAGCAGCAGTGAAAGGGTCTGGGAGCAGTTCTTC.

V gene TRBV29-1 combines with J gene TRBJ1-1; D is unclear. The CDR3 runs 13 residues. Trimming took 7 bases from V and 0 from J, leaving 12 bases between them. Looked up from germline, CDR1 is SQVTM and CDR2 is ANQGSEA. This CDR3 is CSADERLNTEAFF. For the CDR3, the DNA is TGCAGCGCCGATGAGCGATTGAACACTGAAGCTTTCTTT.

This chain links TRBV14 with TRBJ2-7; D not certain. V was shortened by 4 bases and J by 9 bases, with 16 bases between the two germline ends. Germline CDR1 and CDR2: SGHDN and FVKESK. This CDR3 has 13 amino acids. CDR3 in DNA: TGTGCCAGCAGCCCCACCGGAGCTACCGGGCAGTACTTC. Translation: CASSPTGATGQYF.

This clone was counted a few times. In DNA, the CDR3 is TGCGCCAGCAGCTGGGACCACAGGGCAGGCACAGATACGCAGTATTTT. Encoded protein: CASSWDHRAGTDTQYF. The genes are TRBV5-1 and TRBJ2-3; D might be TRBD1 (6 bases). Trimming cost V 3 bases and J 1 base, with 15 bases left between them. The length of the CDR3 is 16 residues. CDR1 and CDR2 from the germline V gene are SGHRS and YFSETQ.

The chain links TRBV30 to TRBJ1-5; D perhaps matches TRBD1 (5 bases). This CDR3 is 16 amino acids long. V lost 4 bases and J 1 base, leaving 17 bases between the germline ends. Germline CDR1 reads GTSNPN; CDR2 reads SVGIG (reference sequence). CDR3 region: CAWTPETGRSNQPQHF. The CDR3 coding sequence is TGTGCCTGGACCCCCGAAACGGGACGGAGCAATCAGCCCCAGCATTTT.

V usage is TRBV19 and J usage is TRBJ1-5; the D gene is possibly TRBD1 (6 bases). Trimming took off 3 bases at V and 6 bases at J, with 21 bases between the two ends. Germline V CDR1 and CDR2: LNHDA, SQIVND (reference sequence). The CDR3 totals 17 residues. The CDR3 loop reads CASSMDGRTASGQPQHF. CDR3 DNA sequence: TGTGCCAGTAGTATGGATGGAAGGACAGCCTCTGGTCAGCCCCAGCATTTT.

CDR3 nucleotides: TGCGCCAGCAGCCAAGTAGGGACAGGGGGGGCAGATACGCAGTATTTT. It codes for CASSQVGTGGADTQYF. The chain joins TRBV4-1 to TRBJ2-3; 11 bases are a match to TRBD1. Per germline, CDR1 MGHRA and CDR2 YSYEKL. V shed 1 base, J shed 4 bases, and the junction held 4 bases outside the gene matches. The CDR3 length is 16 residues.

The CDR3, as DNA: TGTGCCAGCAGCAGGGATCCGTGGCAAGAGACCCAGTACTTC. It specifies CASSRDPWQETQYF. The chain links TRBV6-1 to TRBJ2-5; the D gene is possibly TRBD1 (5 bases). CDR1 is MNHNS and CDR2 is SASEGT in the germline V gene. With 6 bases removed from V and 2 bases from J, the gap between germline ends came to 13 bases. This CDR3 has 14 residues.

The CDR3 is CASSLGGGLSTEAFF. The CDR3 DNA follows: TGTGCCAGCAGCTTGGGTGGGGGGTTGAGTACTGAAGCTTTCTTT. The genes are TRBV7-9 and TRBJ1-1, with D perhaps matching TRBD1 (5 bases). The CDR3 extends over 15 amino acids. Germline assignment: CDR1 SEHNR and CDR2 FQNEAQ (reference sequence). Trimming stripped 3 bases from V and 5 bases from J, with 16 bases between.

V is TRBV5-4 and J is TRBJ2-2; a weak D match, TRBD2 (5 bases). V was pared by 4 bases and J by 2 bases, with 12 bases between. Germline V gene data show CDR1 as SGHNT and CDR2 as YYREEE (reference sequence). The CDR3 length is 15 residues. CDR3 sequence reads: CASSTRTRNTGELFF. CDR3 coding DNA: TGTGCCAGCAGCACGAGGACTCGAAACACCGGGGAGCTGTTTTTT.

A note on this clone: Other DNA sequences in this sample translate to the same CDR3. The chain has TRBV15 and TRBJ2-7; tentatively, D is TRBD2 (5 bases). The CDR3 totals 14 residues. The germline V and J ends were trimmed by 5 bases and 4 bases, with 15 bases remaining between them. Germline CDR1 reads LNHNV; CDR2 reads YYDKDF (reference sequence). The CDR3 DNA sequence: TGTGCCACCAGCCCGAGACCCGCGGGTTACGAGCAGTACTTC. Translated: CATSPRPAGYEQYF.